This TCR beta chain was documented in a study of cytomegalovirus exposure and HLA in healthy donors. Study observations and caveats: TCR beta chain V- and J-gene trimming was linked, in a later analysis, to a missense variant in DCLRE1C.

Worth noting for this clone: The antigen is unknown.

This PCR relied on a set of 60 Vbeta primers and 13 Jbeta primers. This table comes from immunoSEQ multiplex PCR, and its TCRdb copy is limited to in-frame clones, with some not included. Of more than 110,000 clones listed, 73% were seen once; the top ten hold 1.3%. CDR1 is SGHDT, CDR2 YYEEEE, per germline. The CDR3 contains 15 residues. V trimming: 4 bases; J trimming: 11 bases; junction bases outside the gene matches: 17. Sequenced: PBMCs. This TCR derives from a middle-aged woman in good health and CMV-seronegative. The chain couples TRBV5-6 to TRBJ1-1; 7 nucleotides agree with TRBD1. Here the CDR3 reads CASSPEAGGTWGAFF. The CDR3 DNA is TGTGCCAGCAGCCCGGAGGCAGGGGGGACGTGGGGGGCTTTCTTT. Full variable domain (rest looked up from reference TRBV5-6 and TRBJ1-1): DAGVTQSPTHLIKTRGQQVTLRCSPKSGHDTVSWYQQALGQGPQFIFQYYEEEERQRGNFPDRFSGHQFPNYSSELNVNALLLGDSALYLCASSPEAGGTWGAFFGQGTRLTVV.